This T cell receptor beta chain was captured by sequencing in a study of CD4+ T cells in melanoma. This clone came up once. Its antigen remains unknown. This CDR3 has 15 amino acids. Trimming pared 2 bases from V and 4 bases from J, leaving 14 bases between. In germline, CDR1 is MDHEN, CDR2 SYDVKM. Overall study results and limits: CD8+ T cell, macrophage and B cell function reportedly correlated with neoantigen-specific CD4+ T cells.

Sequenced by immunoSEQ multiplex PCR; TCRdb stores in-frame clones only, minus some. Of roughly 52,000 clones in the sample, 60% to 80% were seen once. This receptor was taken from a human donor with melanoma. This chain connects TRBV28 to TRBJ1-2; D is unresolved. The sample consisted of tumor tissue. Here the CDR3 reads CASSLMARGGYGYTF. The CDR3 nucleotides are TGTGCCAGCAGTTTAATGGCCCGGGGTGGCTATGGCTACACCTTC.